One and the same sample provided the 3 T cell receptor beta chains below, sequenced in a study of shared clonotypes between healthy human individuals. The method was immunoSEQ multiplex PCR; TCRdb's version includes in-frame clones alone and lacks a portion of them. The profile shows approximately 2,300,000 clones, 85% to 95% of them singletons. Sequencing input: naive CD4+ T cells from PBMCs. As for subset: CD45RA+ positively selected. The receptors stem from a man in his late teens or twenties in good health. Some clones in this sample may be carry-over from other donors' samples.

The chain is built from TRBV6-6 and TRBJ2-7, with TRBD2 matching 7 bases. Germline V gives CDR1 MNHNY, CDR2 SVGAGI (reference sequence). Trimming at V came to 7 bases and at J to 3 bases, leaving 6 bases not matched to a gene. The CDR3 totals 13 residues. The CDR3 loop reads CASTLAESYEQYF. DNA for the CDR3: TGTGCCAGCACCCTAGCGGAGAGCTACGAGCAGTACTTC.

V gene TRBV10-3 combines with J gene TRBJ1-2; 9 nucleotides match TRBD1. V lost 7 bases, J lost 8 bases, and 8 bases stayed unmatched. The CDR3 loop spans 13 amino acids. Looked up from germline, CDR1 is ENHRY and CDR2 is SYGVKD. CDR3 DNA sequence: TGTGCCATCACTCCCGGACAGGGGAGCGGCTACACCTTC. As protein: CAITPGQGSGYTF.

The chain joins TRBV6-5 to TRBJ2-1; D possibly matches TRBD1 or TRBD2 (5 bases each). CDR1 and CDR2 from the germline V gene are MNHEY and SVGAGI. V lost 10 bases and J lost 2, with 15 bases in between. The CDR3 is 14 amino acids. CDR3 nucleotides: TGTGCCACCCGACGGGACGGCGCCTACAATGAGCAGTTCTTC. Its protein product is CATRRDGAYNEQFF.